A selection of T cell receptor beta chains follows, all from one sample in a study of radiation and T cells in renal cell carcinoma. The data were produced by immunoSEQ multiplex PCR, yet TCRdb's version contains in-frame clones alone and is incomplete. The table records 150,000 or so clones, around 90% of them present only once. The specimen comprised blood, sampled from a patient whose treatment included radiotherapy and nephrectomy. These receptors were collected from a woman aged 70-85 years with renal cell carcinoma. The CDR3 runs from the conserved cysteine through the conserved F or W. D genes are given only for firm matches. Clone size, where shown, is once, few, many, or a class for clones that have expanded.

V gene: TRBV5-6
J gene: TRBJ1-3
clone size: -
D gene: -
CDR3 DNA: TGTGCCAGCAGCTTGTGGGGATATGGAAACACCATATATTTT
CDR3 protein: CASSLWGYGNTIYF

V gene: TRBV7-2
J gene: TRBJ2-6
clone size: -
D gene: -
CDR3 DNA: TGTGCCAGCAGCTTAAGTTTGGGGGCTGGGGCCAACGTCCTGACTTTC
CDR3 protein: CASSLSLGAGANVLTF

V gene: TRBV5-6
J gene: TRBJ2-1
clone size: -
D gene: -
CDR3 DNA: TGTGCCAGCAGCTCTCTAAGGGGGATTGAGCAGTTCTTC
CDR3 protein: CASSSLRGIEQFF

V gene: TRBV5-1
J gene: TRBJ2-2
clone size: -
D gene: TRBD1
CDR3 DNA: TGCGCCAGCAGCTTGGCAGGACAGGGGGCCGGGGAGCTGTTTTTT
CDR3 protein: CASSLAGQGAGELFF

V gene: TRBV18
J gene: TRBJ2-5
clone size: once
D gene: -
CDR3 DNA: TGTGCCAGCTCACATCAAAGGGGGGAGACCCAGTACTTC
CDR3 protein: CASSHQRGETQYF

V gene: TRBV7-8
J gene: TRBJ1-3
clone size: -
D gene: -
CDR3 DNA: TGTGCCAGCAGCTTAAGGCTGCCCTCTGGAAACACCATATATTTT
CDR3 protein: CASSLRLPSGNTIYF

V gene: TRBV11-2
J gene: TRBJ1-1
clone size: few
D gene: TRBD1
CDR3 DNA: TGTGCCAGCAGCGAGACAGGGTACGGCACTGAAGCTTTCTTT
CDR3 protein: CASSETGYGTEAFF

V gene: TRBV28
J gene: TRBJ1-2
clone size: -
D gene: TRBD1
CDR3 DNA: TGTGCCAGCAGTCTCCCGGGACAGGGTGTTTTAAGTTACACCTTC
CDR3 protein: CASSLPGQGVLSYTF

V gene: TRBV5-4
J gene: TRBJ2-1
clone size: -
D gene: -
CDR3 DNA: TGTGCCAGCAGCTATGGGGGCAATGAGCAGTTCTTC
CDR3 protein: CASSYGGNEQFF

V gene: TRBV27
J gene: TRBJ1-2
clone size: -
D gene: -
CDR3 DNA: TGTGCCAGCAGTTTAAAAGGGCCGGGGTGGGGCTACACCTTC
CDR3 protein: CASSLKGPGWGYTF

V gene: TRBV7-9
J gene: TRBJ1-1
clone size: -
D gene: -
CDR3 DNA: TGTGCCAGCAGTGACCGGGGCTCAGGGACTTTCTTT
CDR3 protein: CASSDRGSGTFF

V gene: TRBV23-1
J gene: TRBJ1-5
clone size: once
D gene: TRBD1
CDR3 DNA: TGCGCCAGCAGTCATGAGGGACAGGGATCTATGCAGCCCCAGCATTTT
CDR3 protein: CASSHEGQGSMQPQHF

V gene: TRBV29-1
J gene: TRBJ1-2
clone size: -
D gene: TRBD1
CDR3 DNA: TGCAGCGTTTGGACAGGGGGCGGCTACACCTTC
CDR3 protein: CSVWTGGGYTF

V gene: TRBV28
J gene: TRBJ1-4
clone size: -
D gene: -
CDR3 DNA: TGTGCCAGCAGTCCGGTGGGGGGTTGGGAAAAACTGTTTTTT
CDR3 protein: CASSPVGGWEKLFF

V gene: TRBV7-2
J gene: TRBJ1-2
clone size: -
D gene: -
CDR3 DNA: TGTGCCAGCAGCTTAGCAGGGGACTATGGCTACACCTTC
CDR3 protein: CASSLAGDYGYTF

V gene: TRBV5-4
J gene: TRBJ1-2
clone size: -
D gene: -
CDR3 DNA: TGTGCCAGCAGTTCCGGACTGGAGGACTATGGCTACACCTTC
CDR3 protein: CASSSGLEDYGYTF

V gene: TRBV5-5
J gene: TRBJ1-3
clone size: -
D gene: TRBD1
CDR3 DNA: TGTGCCAGCAGCTTGGAGGTGGTAAGGGGGCGCGGAAACACCATATATTTT
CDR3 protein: CASSLEVVRGRGNTIYF